The present T cell receptor (beta chain) was sequenced within a study of early T cells in non-severe SARS-CoV-2 infection. Individual cDNA molecules received unique molecular identifiers during library preparation. TCRdb itself ran the 5' RACE reads through MiXCR, one entry per CDR3 protein. The sample records over 90,000 distinct CDR3 sequences, around 13% being singletons. This clonotype is medium-sized within its sample. The V gene end was trimmed by 1 base and the J gene end by 5 bases; junction bases not matched to a gene: 2. This CDR3 is built from 14 residues. Germline CDR1 SGHRS, CDR2 YFSETQ. This clonotype was sampled from an adult who was a healthcare worker with PCR-confirmed SARS-CoV-2 infection or an uninfected control (not recorded which). V gene TRBV5-1 combines with J gene TRBJ2-2; 7 positions agree with TRBD2. The sample taken for sequencing was whole blood. The CDR3 is CASSLLAETGELFF. For the CDR3, the DNA is TGCGCCAGCAGCTTGCTAGCGGAGACCGGGGAGCTGTTTTTT.